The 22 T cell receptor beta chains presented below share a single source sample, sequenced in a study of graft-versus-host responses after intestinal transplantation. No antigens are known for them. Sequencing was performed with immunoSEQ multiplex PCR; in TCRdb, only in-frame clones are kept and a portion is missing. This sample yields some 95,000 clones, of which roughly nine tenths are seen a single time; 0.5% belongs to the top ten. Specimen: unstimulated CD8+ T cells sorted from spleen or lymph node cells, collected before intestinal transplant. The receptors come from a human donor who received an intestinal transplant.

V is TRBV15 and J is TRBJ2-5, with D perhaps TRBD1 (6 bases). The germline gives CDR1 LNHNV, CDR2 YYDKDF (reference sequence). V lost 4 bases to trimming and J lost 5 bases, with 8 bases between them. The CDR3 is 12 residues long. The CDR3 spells CATSTTGETQYF. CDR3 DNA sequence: TGTGCCACCAGCACGACAGGCGAGACCCAGTACTTC.

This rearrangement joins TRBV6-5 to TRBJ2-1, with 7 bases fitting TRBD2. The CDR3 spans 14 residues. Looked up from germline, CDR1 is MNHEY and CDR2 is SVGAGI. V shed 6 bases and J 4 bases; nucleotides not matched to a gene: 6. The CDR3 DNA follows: TGTGCCAGCAGGACCGCGGGGGTATACAATGAGCAGTTCTTC. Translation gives CASRTAGVYNEQFF.

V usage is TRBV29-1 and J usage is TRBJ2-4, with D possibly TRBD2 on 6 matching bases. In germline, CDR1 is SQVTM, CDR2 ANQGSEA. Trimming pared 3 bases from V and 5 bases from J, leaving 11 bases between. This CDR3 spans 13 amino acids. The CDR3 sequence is CSVEEGYENIQYF. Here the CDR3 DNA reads TGCAGCGTTGAGGAGGGCTACGAAAACATTCAGTACTTC.

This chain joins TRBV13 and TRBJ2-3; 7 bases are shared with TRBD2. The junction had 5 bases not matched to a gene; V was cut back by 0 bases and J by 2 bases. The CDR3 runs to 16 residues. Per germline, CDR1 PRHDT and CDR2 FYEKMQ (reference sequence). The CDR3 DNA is TGTGCCAGCAGCTTAGGTGGGGGGGACCCCACAGATACGCAGTATTTT. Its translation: CASSLGGGDPTDTQYF.

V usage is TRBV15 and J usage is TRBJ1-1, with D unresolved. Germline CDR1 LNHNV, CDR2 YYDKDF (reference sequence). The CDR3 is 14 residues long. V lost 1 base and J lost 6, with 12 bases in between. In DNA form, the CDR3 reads TGTGCCACCAGCAGAGCGAGGGAAATCTCTGAAGCTTTCTTT. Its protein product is CATSRAREISEAFF.

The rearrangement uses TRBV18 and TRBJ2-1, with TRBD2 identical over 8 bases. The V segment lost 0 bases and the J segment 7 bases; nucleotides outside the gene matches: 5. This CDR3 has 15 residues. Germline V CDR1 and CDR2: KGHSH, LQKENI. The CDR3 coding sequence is TGTGCCAGCTCACCACCTAGCGGGATAGGGAATGAGCAGTTCTTC. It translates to CASSPPSGIGNEQFF. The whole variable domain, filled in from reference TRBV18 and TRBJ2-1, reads NAGVMQNPRHLVRRRGQEARLRCSPMKGHSHVYWYRQLPEEGLKFMVYLQKENIIDESGMPKERFSAEFPKEGPSILRIQQVVRGDSAAYFCASSPPSGIGNEQFFGPGTRLTVL.

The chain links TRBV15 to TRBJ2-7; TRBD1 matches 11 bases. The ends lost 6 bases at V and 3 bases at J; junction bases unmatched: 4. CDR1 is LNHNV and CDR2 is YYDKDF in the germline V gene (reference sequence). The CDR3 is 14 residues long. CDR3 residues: CATRTGTGGYEQYF. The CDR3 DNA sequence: TGTGCCACCAGAACCGGGACAGGGGGCTACGAGCAGTACTTC. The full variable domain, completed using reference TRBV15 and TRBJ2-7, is DAMVIQNPRYQVTQFGKPVTLSCSQTLNHNVMYWYQQKSSQAPKLLFHYYDKDFNNEADTPDNFQSRRPNTSFCFLDIRSPGLGDTAMYLCATRTGTGGYEQYFGPGTRLTVT.

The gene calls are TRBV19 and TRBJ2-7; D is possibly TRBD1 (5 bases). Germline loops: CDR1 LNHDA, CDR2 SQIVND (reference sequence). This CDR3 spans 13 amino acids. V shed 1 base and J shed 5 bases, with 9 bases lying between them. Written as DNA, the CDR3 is TGTGCCAGTAGTATAGGACAGAACAACGAGCAGTACTTC. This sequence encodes CASSIGQNNEQYF.

This chain's CDR3 is CASGPIAGGLVIDGELFF. CDR3 coding DNA: TGTGCCAGCGGGCCTATAGCGGGGGGGCTTGTGATCGACGGGGAGCTGTTTTTT. The chain recombines TRBV27 with TRBJ2-2, with TRBD2 matching 11 bases. CDR1 and CDR2 from the germline V gene are MNHEY and SMNVEV (reference sequence). The CDR3 sequence is 18 residues long. J gave up 7 bases and V 8 bases, and 18 bases lay outside the gene matches.

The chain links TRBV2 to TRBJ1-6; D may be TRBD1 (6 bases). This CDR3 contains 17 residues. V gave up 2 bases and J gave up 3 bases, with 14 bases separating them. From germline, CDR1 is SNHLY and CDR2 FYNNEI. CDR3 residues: CASSETGQPDYNSPLHF. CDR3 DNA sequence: TGTGCCAGCAGTGAAACCGGACAGCCTGACTATAATTCACCCCTCCACTTT.

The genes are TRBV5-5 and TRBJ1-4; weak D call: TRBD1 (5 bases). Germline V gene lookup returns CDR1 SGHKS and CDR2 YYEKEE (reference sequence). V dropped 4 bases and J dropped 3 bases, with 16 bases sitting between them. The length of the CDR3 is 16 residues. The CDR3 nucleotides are TGTGCCAGCAGCGGGGGGATCGTAGGGCCTAATGAAAAACTGTTTTTT. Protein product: CASSGGIVGPNEKLFF.

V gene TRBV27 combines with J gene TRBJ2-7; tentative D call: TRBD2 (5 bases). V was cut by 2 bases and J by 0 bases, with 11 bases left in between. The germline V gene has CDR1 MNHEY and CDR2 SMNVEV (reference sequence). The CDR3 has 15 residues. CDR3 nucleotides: TGTGCCAGCAGTTTAGGCGGGCCTCGCTCCTACGAGCAGTACTTC. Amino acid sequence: CASSLGGPRSYEQYF.

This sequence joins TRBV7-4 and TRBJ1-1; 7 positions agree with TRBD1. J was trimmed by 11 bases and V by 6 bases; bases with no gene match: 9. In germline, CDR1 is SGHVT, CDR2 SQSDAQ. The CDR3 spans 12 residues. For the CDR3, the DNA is TGTGCCAGCAGTCAGGGGGAGAGCCGCGCTTTCTTT. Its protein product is CASSQGESRAFF.

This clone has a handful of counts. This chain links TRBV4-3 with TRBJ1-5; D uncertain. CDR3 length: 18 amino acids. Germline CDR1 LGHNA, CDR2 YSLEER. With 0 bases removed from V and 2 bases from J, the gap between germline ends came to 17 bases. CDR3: CASSQEVSQAYGNQPQHF. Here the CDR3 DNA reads TGCGCCAGCAGCCAAGAAGTATCGCAGGCCTATGGCAATCAGCCCCAGCATTTT.

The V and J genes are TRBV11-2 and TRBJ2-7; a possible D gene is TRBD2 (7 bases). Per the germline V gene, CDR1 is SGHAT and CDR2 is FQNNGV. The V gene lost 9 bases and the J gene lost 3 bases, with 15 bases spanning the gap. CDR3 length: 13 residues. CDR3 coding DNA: TGTGCCAGTGAAAGGGGGGGAAGCTACGAGCAGTACTTC. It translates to CASERGGSYEQYF.

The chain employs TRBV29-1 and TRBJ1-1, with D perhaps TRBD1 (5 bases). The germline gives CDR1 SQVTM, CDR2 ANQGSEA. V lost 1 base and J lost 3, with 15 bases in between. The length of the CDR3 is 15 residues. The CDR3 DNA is TGCAGCGTTGAAGGGACACCTACCAGGGACACTGAAGCTTTCTTT. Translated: CSVEGTPTRDTEAFF.

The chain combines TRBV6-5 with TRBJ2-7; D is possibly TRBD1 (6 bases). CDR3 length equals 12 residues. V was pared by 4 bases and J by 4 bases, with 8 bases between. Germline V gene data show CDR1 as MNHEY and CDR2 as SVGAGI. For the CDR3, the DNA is TGTGCCAGCAGTTCGCAGGGGTACGAGCAGTACTTC. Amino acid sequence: CASSSQGYEQYF.

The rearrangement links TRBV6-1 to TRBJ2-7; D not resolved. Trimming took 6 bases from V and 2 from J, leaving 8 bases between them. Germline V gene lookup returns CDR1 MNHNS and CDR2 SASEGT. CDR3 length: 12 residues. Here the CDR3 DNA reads TGTGCCAGCAGCGAGCTCACCTACGAGCAGTACTTC. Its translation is CASSELTYEQYF.

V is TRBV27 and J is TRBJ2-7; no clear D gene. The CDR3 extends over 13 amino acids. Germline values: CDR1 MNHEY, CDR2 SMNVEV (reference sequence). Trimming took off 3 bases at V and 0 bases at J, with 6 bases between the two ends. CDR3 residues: CASSLSLSYEQYF. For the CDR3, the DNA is TGTGCCAGCAGTTTGTCCCTCTCCTACGAGCAGTACTTC.

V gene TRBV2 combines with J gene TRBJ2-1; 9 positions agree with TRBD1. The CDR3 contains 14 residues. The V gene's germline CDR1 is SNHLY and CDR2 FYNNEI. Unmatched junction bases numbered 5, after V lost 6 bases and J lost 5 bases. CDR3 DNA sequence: TGTGCCAGCAGGACGGGACAGGGAAACAATGAGCAGTTCTTC. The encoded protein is CASRTGQGNNEQFF.

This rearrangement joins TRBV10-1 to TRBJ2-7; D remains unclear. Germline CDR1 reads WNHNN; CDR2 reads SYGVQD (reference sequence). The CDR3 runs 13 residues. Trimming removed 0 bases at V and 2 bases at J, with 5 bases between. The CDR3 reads CASSESSAYEQYF. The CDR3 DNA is TGCGCCAGCAGTGAGTCAAGCGCCTACGAGCAGTACTTC.

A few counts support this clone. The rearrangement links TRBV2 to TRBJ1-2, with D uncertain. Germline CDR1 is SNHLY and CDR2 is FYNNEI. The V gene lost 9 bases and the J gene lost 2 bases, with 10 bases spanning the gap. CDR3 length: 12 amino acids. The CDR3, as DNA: TGTGCCAGGATACAGAAGAACTATGGCTACACCTTC. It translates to CARIQKNYGYTF.